A single TCR beta chain is shown here with its context. The method was immunoSEQ multiplex PCR; TCRdb's version includes in-frame clones alone and lacks a portion of them. In the table there are approximately 270,000 clones, about 89% of which are singletons. The CDR3 is 13 residues long. Germline values: CDR1 SGDLS, CDR2 YYNGEE. The V end was cut by 2 bases, the J end by 5 bases, with 10 bases between. The sample originates from a study of blood T cell repertoires in COVID-19. The clonotype was recovered from a man aged 35 to 55 with active or convalescent COVID-19. The gene calls are TRBV9 and TRBJ2-5; tentative D call: TRBD2 (6 bases). Sequencing used peripheral blood. CDR3 amino acids: CASSVEGLETQYF. The CDR3 DNA follows: TGTGCCAGCAGCGTGGAGGGGTTGGAGACCCAGTACTTC.